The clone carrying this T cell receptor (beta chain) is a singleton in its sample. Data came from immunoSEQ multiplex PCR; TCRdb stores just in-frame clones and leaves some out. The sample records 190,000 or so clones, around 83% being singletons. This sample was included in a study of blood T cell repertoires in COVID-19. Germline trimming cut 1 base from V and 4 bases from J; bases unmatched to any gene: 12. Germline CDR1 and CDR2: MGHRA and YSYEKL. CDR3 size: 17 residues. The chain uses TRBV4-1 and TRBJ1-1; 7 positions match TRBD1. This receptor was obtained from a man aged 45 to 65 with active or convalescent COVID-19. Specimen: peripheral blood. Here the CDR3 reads CASSQGSFRGTGTEAFF. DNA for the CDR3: TGCGCCAGCAGCCAAGGTAGCTTCAGGGGGACGGGCACTGAAGCTTTCTTT.